This T cell receptor (beta chain) was sequenced during a study of cytomegalovirus exposure and HLA in healthy donors. Study-level information: A later analysis reported the approximately 120 validation repertoires used the same platform as the roughly 700 first-cohort repertoires.

In the case of this clone: Antigen: not known.

Profiled with immunoSEQ multiplex PCR; TCRdb holds only in-frame clones, not every one. The sample lists some 350,000 clones, approximately 90% occurring once. The CDR3 runs to 11 residues. Trimming pared 8 bases from V and 4 bases from J, leaving 11 bases between. CDR1 is DFQATT, CDR2 SNEGSKA, per germline (reference sequence). Study-wide results and limits: The finding came from a later analysis; first-cohort TCR clusters tended to co-occur in the 110 or so validation repertoires. The classifier reportedly diagnosed cytomegalovirus status with high specificity and sensitivity. The authors enumerated over 150 TCR beta chains as linked to cytomegalovirus.

The sequenced sample consisted of PBMCs. This TCR derives from a woman between 25 and 40 years old in good health and CMV-seropositive. The chain has TRBV20-1 and TRBJ1-1; D ambiguous. The CDR3 DNA reads TGCAGTCCCATTGGGTCCACTGAAGCTTTCTTT. Translation gives CSPIGSTEAFF.